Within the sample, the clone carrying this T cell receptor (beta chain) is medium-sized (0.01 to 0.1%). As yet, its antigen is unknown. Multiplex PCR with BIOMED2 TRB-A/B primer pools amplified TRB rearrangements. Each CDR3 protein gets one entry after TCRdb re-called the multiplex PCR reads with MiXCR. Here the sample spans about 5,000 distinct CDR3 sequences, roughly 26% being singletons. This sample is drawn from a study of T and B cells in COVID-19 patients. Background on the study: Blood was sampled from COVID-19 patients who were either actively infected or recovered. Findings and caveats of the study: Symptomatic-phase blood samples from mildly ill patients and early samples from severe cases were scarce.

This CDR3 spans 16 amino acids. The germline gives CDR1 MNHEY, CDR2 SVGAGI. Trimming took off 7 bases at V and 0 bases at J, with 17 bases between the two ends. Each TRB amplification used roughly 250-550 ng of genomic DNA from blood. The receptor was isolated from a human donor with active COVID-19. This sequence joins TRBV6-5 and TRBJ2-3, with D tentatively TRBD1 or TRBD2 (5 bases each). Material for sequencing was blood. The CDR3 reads CASTRVRGPSTDTQYF. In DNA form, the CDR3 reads TGTGCCAGCACCAGGGTACGGGGCCCTAGCACAGATACGCAGTATTTT.